A single sample gave rise to the 27 T cell receptor beta chains below, sequenced in a study of CD8 T cells in ankylosing spondylitis. TCRdb used MiXCR to reprocess the 5' RACE reads, holding one entry per CDR3 protein. Counted here are approximately 250,000 distinct CDR3 sequences, approximately 10% occurring once; the ten biggest clones make up about 2.5%. The source material was blood, either unsorted or a sorted T cell fraction (not recorded which). These receptors all stem from a male donor with ankylosing spondylitis or in good health (not recorded which).

The chain couples TRBV5-1 to TRBJ2-3; 8 nucleotides align to TRBD2. The trim removed 0 bases at V and 1 base at J, leaving 4 bases unmatched. From germline, CDR1 is SGHRS and CDR2 YFSETQ. CDR3 length equals 16 residues. The CDR3 DNA reads TGCGCCAGCAGCTTGGAGGCTAGCGGGCGCACAGATACGCAGTATTTT. Translating gives CASSLEASGRTDTQYF.

This clonotype appeared a few times. The chain uses TRBV10-1 and TRBJ1-1, with D perhaps matching TRBD1 (5 bases). The CDR3 is made up of 15 amino acids. Germline CDR1 and CDR2: WNHNN and SYGVQD (reference sequence). V was trimmed by 6 bases and J by 4 bases, leaving 18 bases between them. CDR3 DNA sequence: TGCGCCAGCAGCCAAAGCCCCCGGGGACTCACTGAAGCTTTCTTT. Protein: CASSQSPRGLTEAFF.

This clonotype was detected many times. The chain recombines TRBV2 with TRBJ2-1, with 7 bases aligning to TRBD1. This CDR3 comprises 14 residues. Germline CDR1 and CDR2: SNHLY and FYNNEI. V shed 5 bases, J shed 7 bases, and the junction held 8 bases outside the gene matches. CDR3 in amino acids: CASSYNRGSNEQFF. The CDR3 coding sequence is TGTGCCAGCAGTTATAACAGGGGAAGTAATGAGCAGTTCTTC.

This clonotype was counted many times. V and J are TRBV7-9 and TRBJ2-3; 8 nucleotides match TRBD1. The V and J ends lost 5 bases and 0 bases, in that order; junction bases with no gene match: 4. CDR1 and CDR2 (germline): SEHNR, FQNEAQ (reference sequence). CDR3 length: 15 residues. The CDR3 coding sequence is TGTGCCAGCAGCATAACAGGGGGGAGCACAGATACGCAGTATTTT. The encoded protein is CASSITGGSTDTQYF. The complete variable domain, with remaining parts taken from reference TRBV7-9 and TRBJ2-3, reads DTGVSQNPRHKITKRGQNVTFRCDPISEHNRLYWYRQTLGQGPEFLTYFQNEAQLEKSRLLSDRFSAERPKGSFSTLEIQRTEQGDSAMYLCASSITGGSTDTQYFGPGTRLTVL.

This clonotype was observed many times. The rearrangement joins TRBV20-1 to TRBJ2-3; D is tentatively TRBD1 or TRBD2 (5 bases each). The CDR3 loop spans 15 amino acids. Germline V lookup: CDR1 DFQATT, CDR2 SNEGSKA (reference sequence). V lost 3 bases to trimming and J lost 1 base, with 14 bases between them. For the CDR3, the DNA is TGCAGTGCTAGCGGGGCAAGCGCTCGCACAGATACGCAGTATTTT. Amino acid sequence: CSASGASARTDTQYF.

This clonotype was observed a few times. Being one base from a much bigger clone, this may be a read error. V gene TRBV28 combines with J gene TRBJ2-3; 7 bases are a match to TRBD2. The CDR3 is 15 amino acids. Germline V lookup: CDR1 MDHEN, CDR2 SYDVKM. Trimming at V came to 2 bases and at J to 5 bases, leaving 7 bases not matched to a gene. As DNA, the CDR3 is TGTGCCAGCAGTTTAAATGGGAGGGGCATAGATACGCAGTATTTT. Its protein is CASSLNGRGIDTQYF.

The table lists this clonotype with a few counts. The chain carries TRBV7-2 and TRBJ2-7, with 9 positions matching TRBD2. The CDR3 loop spans 16 amino acids. Looked up from germline, CDR1 is SGHTA and CDR2 is FQGNSA. With 5 bases clipped from V and 4 bases from J, the junction kept 12 bases outside the gene matches. Written as DNA, the CDR3 is TGTGCCAGCAGCCGGATGGGGGTTAGCGGGGGTTACGAGCAGTACTTC. Translated, it gives CASSRMGVSGGYEQYF.

This clonotype was seen repeatedly, ten times or more. The chain is built from TRBV20-1 and TRBJ1-3, with D possibly TRBD1 on 5 matching bases. The CDR3 has 14 residues. Trimming took 5 bases from V and 8 from J, leaving 19 bases between them. CDR1 is DFQATT and CDR2 is SNEGSKA in the germline V gene (reference sequence). The CDR3 region has the DNA TGCAGTGCTGGGGCAGTAGGGGCGCCGGACACCATATATTTT. This sequence encodes CSAGAVGAPDTIYF.

The chain links TRBV2 to TRBJ1-1; D gene ambiguous. The length of the CDR3 is 14 residues. V was cut by 7 bases and J by 0 bases, with 12 bases left in between. Germline V lookup: CDR1 SNHLY, CDR2 FYNNEI. CDR3: CASKLTSMNTEAFF. CDR3 coding DNA: TGTGCCAGCAAACTGACCAGCATGAACACTGAAGCTTTCTTT.

The table lists this clonotype with many counts. The chain is built from TRBV6-2 or TRBV6-3 and TRBJ2-1; TRBD2 is a possible D gene (5 bases). CDR1 and CDR2 (germline): MNHEY, SVGEGT. V was pared by 0 bases and J by 6 bases, with 18 bases between. The CDR3 covers 17 residues. The CDR3 reads CASSYSWLAMGSNEQFF. As DNA, the CDR3 is TGTGCCAGCAGTTACTCCTGGCTAGCCATGGGTAGCAATGAGCAGTTCTTC.

This clonotype was detected many times. This chain joins TRBV2 and TRBJ1-2; 9 bases are shared with TRBD1. The germline V gene encodes CDR1 SNHLY and CDR2 FYNNEI. The CDR3 totals 15 residues. J lost 4 bases, V lost 6 bases, and 9 bases had no gene match. Here the CDR3 DNA reads TGTGCCAGCAGGGACGACAGGGGGGGAGGCTATGGCTACACCTTC. This codes for CASRDDRGGGYGYTF.

This clonotype appeared many times. The chain combines TRBV5-4 with TRBJ2-7; a possible D gene is TRBD2 (6 bases). The ends were cut back, 2 bases at V and 5 bases at J, with 14 bases in the middle. The CDR3 covers 14 residues. Per germline, CDR1 SGHNT and CDR2 YYREEE (reference sequence). CDR3 coding DNA: TGTGCCAGCAGCTTCTCGGGAGCCTTCAACGAGCAGTACTTC. It yields the protein CASSFSGAFNEQYF.

The chain joins TRBV2 to TRBJ2-3, with 7 bases lining up with TRBD1. Germline V gives CDR1 SNHLY, CDR2 FYNNEI. There are 14 residues in the CDR3. The ends lost 7 bases at V and 4 bases at J; junction bases unmatched: 8. CDR3 loop: CASNLTGLADTQYF. Written as DNA, the CDR3 is TGTGCCAGCAACCTGACAGGGCTTGCAGATACGCAGTATTTT.

This chain uses TRBV7-9 with TRBJ2-3; the D gene is possibly TRBD2 (6 bases). This CDR3 contains 14 residues. Germline CDR1 reads SEHNR; CDR2 reads FQNEAQ (reference sequence). V was cut by 1 base and J by 4 bases, with 9 bases left in between. This CDR3 is CASSLVGLSDTQYF. The CDR3 DNA sequence: TGTGCCAGCAGCTTAGTGGGACTTTCAGATACGCAGTATTTT.

For this clonotype: One base away lies a much larger clone, so this may be a sequencing read error. This chain joins TRBV30 and TRBJ2-1; perhaps TRBD2 as D (5 bases). CDR3 length: 13 amino acids. Trimming took 0 bases from V and 11 from J, leaving 14 bases between them. Germline V lookup: CDR1 GTSNPN, CDR2 SVGIG (reference sequence). The CDR3 loop reads CAWSVVGRAQQFF. The DNA for the CDR3 is TGTGCCTGGAGTGTCGTAGGGCGGGCGCAGCAGTTCTTC.

The J gene is TRBJ1-2, the V gene TRBV6-1, with unresolved D. The CDR3 contains 13 residues. Germline V gene data show CDR1 as MNHNS and CDR2 as SASEGT. V lost 8 bases and J 2 bases, leaving 12 bases between the germline ends. The CDR3 nucleotides read TGTGCCAGCTTAAAACAGCAGAACTATGGCTACACCTTC. This gives the protein CASLKQQNYGYTF.

This clonotype was seen at least ten times. V usage is TRBV24-1 and J usage is TRBJ2-3; D gene unclear. The CDR3 extends over 14 amino acids. Germline lookup yields CDR1 KGHDR and CDR2 SFDVKD. Trimming pared 3 bases from V and 4 bases from J, leaving 10 bases between. The CDR3 is CATSDPTEADTQYF. CDR3 nucleotide sequence: TGTGCCACCAGTGATCCCACCGAGGCAGATACGCAGTATTTT.

This clonotype was found many times. This chain connects TRBV12-3 or TRBV12-4 to TRBJ2-1; 11 nucleotides agree with TRBD2. This CDR3 has 14 amino acids. V gave up 6 bases and J gave up 8 bases; unmatched junction bases: 6. The chain's CDR3 is CASSIAGGPYEQFF. For the CDR3, the DNA is TGTGCCAGCAGCATAGCGGGAGGGCCATATGAGCAGTTCTTC.

This clonotype occurred many times. The rearrangement joins TRBV4-2 to TRBJ2-7; D ambiguous. V lost 0 bases to trimming and J lost 0 bases, with 6 bases between them. Germline V lookup: CDR1 LGHNA, CDR2 YNFKEQ. This CDR3 has 14 residues. This chain's CDR3 is CASSQDPGSYEQYF. In nucleotides, the CDR3 is TGTGCCAGCAGCCAAGACCCAGGCTCCTACGAGCAGTACTTC.

This clonotype was observed many times. The chain carries TRBV20-1 and TRBJ2-3; 14 nucleotides line up with TRBD2. This CDR3 is built from 15 residues. J lost 5 bases, V lost 3 bases, and 4 bases had no gene match. Germline-derived CDR1 and CDR2 are DFQATT and SNEGSKA (reference sequence). The CDR3 region is CSARTSGGAGDTQYF. For the CDR3, the DNA is TGCAGTGCTAGGACTAGCGGGGGGGCAGGAGATACGCAGTATTTT.

This clonotype showed up just a few times. The rearrangement links TRBV27 to TRBJ1-1, with D hard to call. Germline CDR1 reads MNHEY; CDR2 reads SMNVEV (reference sequence). The CDR3 length is 14 residues. The V end lost 7 bases, the J end lost 5 bases, and 17 bases lay between the germline ends. CDR3 amino acids: CASTSWREKTEAFF. CDR3 in DNA: TGTGCCAGCACCTCATGGCGGGAGAAGACTGAAGCTTTCTTT.

This clonotype has ten or more counts. This chain links TRBV12-3 or TRBV12-4 with TRBJ1-1; D remains unclear. Trimming cost V 6 bases and J 8 bases, with 10 bases left between them. The CDR3 is made up of 11 amino acids. CDR3 loop: CASSLGREAFF. Here the CDR3 DNA reads TGTGCCAGCAGCCTCGGAAGGGAAGCTTTCTTT.

The genes are TRBV19 and TRBJ1-5; D is uncertain. CDR1 is LNHDA, CDR2 SQIVND, per germline (reference sequence). V gave up 4 bases and J gave up 5 bases, with 12 bases separating them. The CDR3 spans 14 residues. The DNA for the CDR3 is TGTGCCAGTAGTAAGGGCGCATCCTATCAGCCCCAGCATTTT. Protein sequence: CASSKGASYQPQHF.

This clonotype was observed many times. This sequence joins TRBV7-2 and TRBJ1-2, with D possibly matching TRBD1 (6 bases). Germline lookup yields CDR1 SGHTA and CDR2 FQGNSA. Trimming removed 5 bases from V and 5 bases from J, with 15 bases in between. CDR3 size: 14 residues. CDR3 coding DNA: TGTGCCAGCAGCGAGGCCAGGGGTCAATATGGCTACACCTTC. It yields the protein CASSEARGQYGYTF.

This clonotype showed up many times. The chain joins TRBV20-1 to TRBJ2-1; D remains ambiguous. Trimming pared 6 bases from V and 0 bases from J, leaving 12 bases between. The germline gives CDR1 DFQATT, CDR2 SNEGSKA (reference sequence). CDR3 size: 14 residues. CDR3 loop: CSARTRNSYNEQFF. For the CDR3, the DNA is TGCAGTGCCCGGACCCGAAACTCCTACAATGAGCAGTTCTTC.

The chain recombines TRBV27 with TRBJ2-6; no clear D. Germline V gene lookup returns CDR1 MNHEY and CDR2 SMNVEV (reference sequence). The CDR3 has 15 amino acids. Trimming left V 0 bases short and J 0 bases short, with 3 bases between. Here the CDR3 reads CASSLSPSGANVLTF. Here the CDR3 DNA reads TGTGCCAGCAGTTTATCGCCCTCTGGGGCCAACGTCCTGACTTTC.

The sample holds many counts of this clonotype. J is TRBJ2-1 and V is TRBV27, with a weak D call TRBD2 (6 bases). The CDR3 loop spans 18 amino acids. V shed 2 bases and J shed 0 bases, with 17 bases lying between them. In germline, CDR1 is MNHEY, CDR2 SMNVEV (reference sequence). The CDR3 nucleotides are TGTGCCAGCAGTTTACTGGTTGGAGGGGTCGGCTCCTACAATGAGCAGTTCTTC. It encodes CASSLLVGGVGSYNEQFF.